Below are 3 T cell receptor beta chains sequenced from a single sample in a study of T cells after yellow fever vaccination. TCRdb re-derived calls from the 5' RACE reads in MiXCR, one entry per CDR3 protein. The profile shows 200,000 to 300,000 distinct CDR3 sequences, over 6.5% of them singletons. Material: CD4+ T cells sorted from PBMCs, obtained on the day of the yellow fever booster vaccination. Receptors were obtained from a man in his thirties or forties who received the YFV17D yellow fever vaccine.

This sequence joins TRBV7-3 and TRBJ2-2; tentatively, D is TRBD2 (6 bases). V was pared by 4 bases and J by 3 bases, with 9 bases between. The CDR3 spans 14 residues. CDR1 is SGHTA and CDR2 is FQGTGA in the germline V gene. CDR3 loop: CASSSGLYTGELFF. For the CDR3, the DNA is TGTGCCAGCAGCTCGGGACTTTACACCGGGGAGCTGTTTTTT.

This clonotype came up a few times. V usage is TRBV19 and J usage is TRBJ1-4, with no clear D. Germline loops: CDR1 LNHDA, CDR2 SQIVND (reference sequence). The CDR3 consists of 14 residues. With 3 bases removed from V and 7 bases from J, the gap between germline ends came to 12 bases. CDR3 DNA sequence: TGTGCCAGTAGTATCGGAGTGGTTAGTGAAAAACTGTTTTTT. Its protein product is CASSIGVVSEKLFF.

Here the CDR3 DNA reads TGTGCCAGCAGCAGAACAACCGGGGCCTCCTACGAGCAGTACTTC. Its translation: CASSRTTGASYEQYF. V usage is TRBV7-9 and J usage is TRBJ2-7, with D tentatively TRBD1 or TRBD2 (5 bases each). The length of the CDR3 is 15 residues. Germline-derived CDR1 and CDR2 are SEHNR and FQNEAQ (reference sequence). V was shortened by 5 bases and J by 0 bases, with 14 bases between the two germline ends.